The entry below gives a single T cell receptor beta chain sequence along with its context. This CDR3 is built from 16 residues. V lost 1 base and J lost 4; bases outside the gene matches: 7. Germline V gene data show CDR1 as SGHTA and CDR2 as FQGNSA. This entry is derived from a study of type 1 regulatory T cells. Study overall: T-allo10 is a Tr1-enriched, alloantigen-specific CD4 T cell product made in vitro.

MiXCR was run by TCRdb on the reads, yielding one entry per CDR3 protein. The sample lists around 88,000 distinct CDR3 sequences, around a third occurring once. The sample was CD4+ T cells, either the whole sample or a sorted fraction (not recorded which). This chain links TRBV7-2 with TRBJ2-3, with 8 bases fitting TRBD2. The sequence came from a human donor in good health. CDR3 region: CASSLESGRIADTQYF. The CDR3 DNA follows: TGTGCCAGCAGCTTAGAAAGCGGGAGAATAGCAGATACGCAGTATTTT. The full variable domain, in which reference TRBV7-2 and TRBJ2-3 provide the parts outside the CDR3, is GAGVSQSPSNKVTEKGKDVELRCDPISGHTALYWYRQSLGQGLEFLIYFQGNSAPDKSGLPSDRFSAERTGGSVSTLTIQRTQQEDSAVYLCASSLESGRIADTQYFGPGTRLTVL.